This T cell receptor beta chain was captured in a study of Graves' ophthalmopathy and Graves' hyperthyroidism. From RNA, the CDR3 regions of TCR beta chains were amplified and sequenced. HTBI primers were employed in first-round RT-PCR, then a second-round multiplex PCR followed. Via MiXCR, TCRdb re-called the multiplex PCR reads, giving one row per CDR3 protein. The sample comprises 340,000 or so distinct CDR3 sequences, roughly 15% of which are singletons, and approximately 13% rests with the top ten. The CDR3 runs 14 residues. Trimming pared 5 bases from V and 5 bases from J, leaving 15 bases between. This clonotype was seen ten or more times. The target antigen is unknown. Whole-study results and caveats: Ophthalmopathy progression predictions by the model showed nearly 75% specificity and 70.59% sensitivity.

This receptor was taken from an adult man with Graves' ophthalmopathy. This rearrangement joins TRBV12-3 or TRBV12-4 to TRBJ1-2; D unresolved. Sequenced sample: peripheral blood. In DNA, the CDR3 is TGTGCCAGCAGTGGCCCTCGGCCCTTATATGGCTACACCTTC. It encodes CASSGPRPLYGYTF.